This passage covers 6 T cell receptor beta chains from one sample sequenced in a study of patients and donors after allogeneic stem cell transplantation. TCRdb processed the RT-PCR reads anew with MiXCR; each CDR3 protein has one entry. The sample carries around 90,000 distinct CDR3 sequences, 48% recorded once. Sequencing input: blood, either unsorted or a sorted T cell fraction (not recorded which). These receptors were taken from a human donor who was either an allogeneic HSCT recipient or a stem cell or donor lymphocyte infusion donor (not recorded which). It is not recorded whose cells these are; they may come from a transplant donor.

This clonotype was found a few times. This sequence joins TRBV27 and TRBJ1-1; 8 bases match TRBD1. The CDR3 length is 15 residues. Unmatched junction bases numbered 10, after V lost 7 bases and J lost 3 bases. The germline V gene has CDR1 MNHEY and CDR2 SMNVEV (reference sequence). The CDR3 here is CASNRDPDRDTEAFF. DNA of the CDR3: TGTGCCAGCAACAGAGATCCGGACAGGGACACTGAAGCTTTCTTT.

This clonotype was detected a few times. This chain uses TRBV4-3 with TRBJ2-3; 9 nucleotides align to TRBD1. The V segment lost 1 base and the J segment 2 bases; nucleotides outside the gene matches: 4. The germline CDR1 and CDR2 sequences are LGHNA and YSLEER. This CDR3 spans 16 amino acids. DNA for the CDR3: TGCGCCAGCAGCCAAGGACAGGGGGATATCACAGATACGCAGTATTTT. Its protein is CASSQGQGDITDTQYF.

Note on this clonotype: No conserved phenylalanine or tryptophan is present at the end of the CDR3, so a read error is the likely explanation. V gene TRBV12-3 or TRBV12-4 combines with J gene TRBJ1-2, with D hard to call. The V gene lost 5 bases and the J gene lost 5 bases, with 9 bases spanning the gap. This CDR3 is built from 12 residues. CDR3 DNA sequence: TGTGCCAGCAGTCCAGACGGGTATGGCTACACCCTC. Protein: CASSPDGYGYTL.

The V gene is TRBV12-3 or TRBV12-4, the J gene TRBJ1-6, with 8 bases fitting TRBD1. V dropped 6 bases and J dropped 8; count of bases not matched to a gene: 3. The length of the CDR3 is 13 residues. The CDR3 nucleotides read TGTGCCAGCAGGGAGACAGGGGATTCACCCCTCCACTTT. Translated: CASRETGDSPLHF.

This clonotype was found a few times. The V gene is TRBV12-3 or TRBV12-4, the J gene TRBJ1-4, with D unresolved. The V and J ends lost 5 bases and 7 bases respectively, with 20 bases between them. This CDR3 has 16 residues. CDR3 residues: CASSPLFPGHSEKLFF. The CDR3, as DNA: TGTGCCAGCAGTCCCCTCTTTCCGGGTCATAGTGAAAAACTGTTTTTT.

The sample holds a few counts of this clonotype. This chain links TRBV9 with TRBJ1-3; D gene unclear. CDR3 size: 13 residues. Germline values: CDR1 SGDLS, CDR2 YYNGEE. V dropped 0 bases and J dropped 5 bases, with 6 bases sitting between them. CDR3 in DNA: TGTGCCAGCAGCGTAGGAGGGAGAAACACCATATATTTT. Amino acids: CASSVGGRNTIYF.